What follows describes a single T cell receptor beta chain. Its antigen is not known. A junction boundary mismatches the germline segment, possibly from a read error. This entry comes from a study of blood T cells in healthy people across ages. Overall study results and limits: Naive CD4+ cell counts and diversity both ran higher in long-lived than in aged donors. Among T cells, TCR beta diversity per million cells dropped roughly linearly as age rose.

With a J-beta primer mix and a sample-barcoded 5' primer, a second PCR ran about 7 to 12 cycles. Every cDNA molecule bore a tag from a template-switch adaptor containing 12 random nucleotides. TCRdb called the 5' RACE reads again in MiXCR, with one record for every CDR3 protein. The sample lists about 670,000 distinct CDR3 sequences; roughly half were seen once. Per the germline V gene, CDR1 is SGHTA and CDR2 is FQGNSA. This CDR3 has 13 residues. Isolated PBMCs totaled at least 6 million in each sample. Source material: blood. This chain joins TRBV7-2 and TRBJ1-5; 7 bases match TRBD1. The sequence derives from a woman at least 80 years old in good health. The CDR3 region is CASSRNRGQPQHF. CDR3 nucleotide sequence: TGTGCTAGCAGCCGAAACAGGGGTCAGCCCCAGCATTTT.